The text below deals with one TCR beta chain. This sample is drawn from a study of blood T cell repertoires in COVID-19. Study-wide background: Italy, Spain and the United States were the sources of the convalescent and acute COVID-19 samples.

CDR3 length: 15 residues. V shed 5 bases, J shed 3 bases, and the junction held 9 bases outside the gene matches. Germline V CDR1 and CDR2: SGHVS, FNYEAQ. Study processing details: Amplification of reference gene primers provided the estimated nucleated cell counts. Method: immunoSEQ multiplex PCR; TCRdb's copy keeps in-frame clones and lacks some. V and J calls and clone size follow that table, whereas D and trimming were derived from the DNA. The sample contains over 250,000 clones, 89% of which appear only once. The receptor's source is a man between 45 and 60 years old with acute or convalescent COVID-19. The chain recombines TRBV7-6 with TRBJ1-1, with 7 bases fitting TRBD1. What was sequenced was peripheral blood. The CDR3 region is CASSLMGQTYTEAFF. In DNA form, the CDR3 reads TGTGCCAGCAGCCTCATGGGACAGACTTACACTGAAGCTTTCTTT.